This section outlines one T cell receptor beta chain sequence together with its context. This entry is derived from a study of blood T cell repertoires in COVID-19. Study information: The study counted Cohort 3 donors as recovered given two negative PCRs, clearance, or symptom resolution. Both acute and convalescent COVID-19 samples were obtained from the United States, Italy and Spain. T cells, B-cell-depleted T cells, or PBMCs provided the cDNA or gDNA that served as material.

Using immunoSEQ multiplex PCR, the repertoire was profiled, and TCRdb retains in-frame clones only, with some absent. This table has fewer than 150,000 clones, about 80% appearing once. Enrollees, about 18 to 89 years old, lived in approximately 25 US areas. V lost 2 bases, J lost 6 bases, and 4 bases stayed unmatched. The CDR3 spans 15 residues. Germline-derived CDR1 and CDR2 are LGHNA and YSLEER. The receptor comes from a man aged 50 or older in a cohort exposed to, infected with or recovered from COVID-19 (not recorded which). Material for sequencing was PBMCs or T cells enriched from blood (not recorded which). The chain joins TRBV4-3 to TRBJ2-1; 10 nucleotides align to TRBD2. The CDR3 nucleotides are TGCGCCAGCAGCCAACAGCGGGGGGGCATCAATGAGCAGTTCTTC. Translating it yields CASSQQRGGINEQFF.